The sequence of this TCR beta chain was determined in a study of human T cells and chemical hapten exposure. The sample holds a few counts of this clonotype. Each CDR3 protein is one row after TCRdb ran MiXCR on the RACE reads. Of 150,000 or so distinct CDR3 sequences in the sample, roughly 14% are singletons; the top ten hold 1.7%. Time point in this sample: patch test 1, 2 weeks after DPC sensitization. Stated treatment: therapeutic diphenylcyclopropenone sensitization with weekly scalp DPC. The donor pool consisted of alopecia patients aged 18 to 70 years, considered suitable for DPC. The germline CDR1 and CDR2 sequences are SGHAT and FQNNGV. The CDR3 sequence is 11 residues long. V was shortened by 3 bases and J by 8 bases, with 5 bases between the two germline ends.

The sample was whole blood, taken in connection with sensitization to the hapten diphenylcyclopropenone (DPC). This rearrangement joins TRBV11-2 to TRBJ2-1; D not resolved. The TCR sequence derives from a woman in her 30s with alopecia areata. Some clones in this sample may be carry-over from other donors' samples. In DNA form, the CDR3 reads TGTGCCAGCAGCTTTTTCGATGAGCAGTTCTTC. Protein sequence: CASSFFDEQFF.